Each of the 7 T cell receptor beta chains below was sequenced from the same sample in a study of cytomegalovirus exposure and HLA in healthy donors. Use of 60 Vbeta and 13 Jbeta primers characterized the PCR. Clones were read by immunoSEQ multiplex PCR, and TCRdb kept only the in-frame ones, dropping some. This sample contains 150,000 to 200,000 clones. The sequenced sample was PBMCs. All receptors come from a boy between 5 and 17 years old in good health and CMV-seronegative.

The V call is TRBV2, the J call TRBJ1-4, with TRBD1 matching over 7 bases. This CDR3 spans 15 amino acids. J gave up 4 bases and V 10 bases, and 12 bases lay outside the gene matches. In germline, CDR1 is SNHLY, CDR2 FYNNEI. CDR3 DNA sequence: TGTGCCACGACCCAGAGGGGGCATGGTAATGAAAAACTGTTTTTT. This sequence encodes CATTQRGHGNEKLFF.

The chain couples TRBV20-1 to TRBJ1-2; D call uncertain. This CDR3 contains 11 residues. V lost 4 bases to trimming and J lost 4 bases, with 7 bases between them. CDR1 and CDR2 from the germline V gene are DFQATT and SNEGSKA (reference sequence). This CDR3 is CSAMVGYGYTF. The CDR3 nucleotides read TGCAGTGCTATGGTCGGCTATGGCTACACCTTC.

The chain recombines TRBV4-2 with TRBJ1-1; maybe TRBD1 (5 bases). This CDR3 spans 18 amino acids. Germline lookup yields CDR1 LGHNA and CDR2 YNFKEQ. V lost 4 bases to trimming and J lost 5 bases, with 26 bases between them. CDR3 sequence (DNA): TGTGCCAGCAGCCCAGAGGGAATTAATCGGGGGTCGGGGACTGAAGCTTTCTTT. Its translation: CASSPEGINRGSGTEAFF.

The J gene is TRBJ1-5, the V gene TRBV28; D call uncertain. In germline, CDR1 is MDHEN, CDR2 SYDVKM. V was shortened by 4 bases and J by 4 bases, with 5 bases between the two germline ends. The length of the CDR3 is 12 residues. CDR3 sequence: CASSSNNQPQHF. In DNA form, the CDR3 reads TGTGCCAGCAGTTCCAATAATCAGCCCCAGCATTTT.

The chain links TRBV7-9 to TRBJ1-1, with D perhaps TRBD1 (5 bases). Germline-derived CDR1 and CDR2 are SEHNR and FQNEAQ (reference sequence). The CDR3 spans 13 residues. The V and J ends lost 7 bases and 5 bases respectively, with 14 bases between them. The CDR3 DNA is TGTGCCAGCATCCCACCGGGGGGGACTGAAGCTTTCTTT. It yields the protein CASIPPGGTEAFF. Combining the CDR3 with reference TRBV7-9 and TRBJ1-1 gives the whole variable domain DTGVSQNPRHKITKRGQNVTFRCDPISEHNRLYWYRQTLGQGPEFLTYFQNEAQLEKSRLLSDRFSAERPKGSFSTLEIQRTEQGDSAMYLCASIPPGGTEAFFGQGTRLTVV.

Written as DNA, the CDR3 is TGTGCCAGCAGCCGGACCGGGACAGGGGTTTCGAGGAGCAATCAGCCCCAGCATTTT. Translated: CASSRTGTGVSRSNQPQHF. The chain carries TRBV7-9 and TRBJ1-5; the match to TRBD1 covers 10 bases. With 5 bases clipped from V and 1 base from J, the junction kept 14 bases outside the gene matches. Germline assignment: CDR1 SEHNR and CDR2 FQNEAQ (reference sequence). This CDR3 spans 19 amino acids.

V and J are TRBV9 and TRBJ1-6; a possible D gene is TRBD1 (5 bases). CDR3 size: 15 residues. V was trimmed by 0 bases and J by 6 bases, leaving 10 bases between them. CDR1 SGDLS and CDR2 YYNGEE come from the germline V gene. The CDR3 nucleotides read TGTGCCAGCAGCGTAGAGGCAGGGTTTAATTCACCCCTCCACTTT. It yields the protein CASSVEAGFNSPLHF.